This T cell receptor beta chain derives from a study of T cell responses to AZD1222 COVID-19 vaccine (dated by TCRdb to about 2021). Regarding the research as a whole: AZD1222 recipients given second doses at about 4 weeks or at about 12 weeks were pooled, since spike-specific TCR depth and breadth were not found to differ between the two schedules. A total of 233 trial participants underwent TCR sequencing, of whom about 200 had received two doses of AZD1222 and 26 had received two doses of the MenACWY control vaccine. Trial participants were enrolled by age into subgroups of 18-55, 56-69 and 70-plus years, and around 150, 28 and 57 TCR-sequenced participants, respectively, were included in these subgroups.

What this sample's time point label stands for: baseline before first vaccination. Vaccinee samples came from UK trials COV001 and COV002, including a single-blind randomized controlled phase 2/3 trial of AZD1222 (ChAdOx1 nCoV-19) in healthy adults. For TCRbeta chain sequencing, PBMC samples were collected from trial participants at day 0 and at day 28 after the second dose. The CDR3 regions of human TCRbeta chains were subjected to immunosequencing. In the source study's methods: TCRs in the repertoires were compared against a reference library of SARS-CoV-2-specific TCRs that had been generated with the MIRA antigen-specificity platform. Breadth was defined as the fraction of unique TCRs that were SARS-CoV-2-associated, and depth was defined as the fraction of total T cells that were SARS-CoV-2-associated. Using the MIRA data, every spike-specific TCR was mapped to the spike region that the TCR reacted to and assigned to either a CD4 or a CD8 class. Log10-transformed breadth and depth values were compared by one-way ANOVA with Sidak's multiple comparisons tests. In its TCRdb copy, this immuneACCESS table keeps in-frame sequences only and misses some clones. Where compared with another copy, unresolved V genes explain less than half of these, and the others have no known cause. V and J calls and clone size follow that table, whereas D and trimming were derived from the DNA. The sample has more than 110,000 clones on record, around 90% of them singletons. The ten largest clones add up to about 4.8% of the sample.

With regard to this clone: Its specific antigen is unknown. No base quality information exists; no much larger clone differs at one position.

Reading the germline V gene gives CDR1 SGHRS and CDR2 YFSETQ. V is shortened by 1 base, J by 3 bases, and the region joining them spans 7 bases. Taken from cysteine to phenylalanine, the CDR3 has 13 residues. Only the CDR3 portion is preserved as DNA: 39 bases, with reading frame beginning at the first base. General conclusions and limits of the study: CD4 TCRs associated with the vaccine covered the entire spike protein, and the dominant responses were in regions 160-218 and 743-854. Conclusions about previously exposed vaccinees were limited because only a handful of AZD1222 recipients were SARS-CoV-2 seropositive at baseline. A significant rise in spike-specific TCR breadth and depth was observed after two AZD1222 doses relative to day 0 and relative to MenACWY recipients. Because no day 14 peak-response samples were available, the repertoires could be characterized only after the peak T cell response. Nearly half of unique spike-specific TCRs reportedly recognized epitopes outside regions mutated in the B.1.351 and B.1.1.7 variants. Participants were mostly white British and included more females than males, and it was suggested by the authors that clonal diversity may have been underestimated. In the small 56-69-year group, the increase in depth fell short of significance, most likely because of low power.

This sequence uses TRBV5-1 and TRBJ1-2; too little of a D gene remains to name it. The TCR was taken from an adult in good health. Sequencing used peripheral blood, obtained on day 0 of AZD1222 vaccination. This receptor has the CDR3 CASSLRSDYGYTF. The nucleotide sequence is given as TGCGCCAGCAGCTTGAGGAGCGACTATGGCTACACCTTC.